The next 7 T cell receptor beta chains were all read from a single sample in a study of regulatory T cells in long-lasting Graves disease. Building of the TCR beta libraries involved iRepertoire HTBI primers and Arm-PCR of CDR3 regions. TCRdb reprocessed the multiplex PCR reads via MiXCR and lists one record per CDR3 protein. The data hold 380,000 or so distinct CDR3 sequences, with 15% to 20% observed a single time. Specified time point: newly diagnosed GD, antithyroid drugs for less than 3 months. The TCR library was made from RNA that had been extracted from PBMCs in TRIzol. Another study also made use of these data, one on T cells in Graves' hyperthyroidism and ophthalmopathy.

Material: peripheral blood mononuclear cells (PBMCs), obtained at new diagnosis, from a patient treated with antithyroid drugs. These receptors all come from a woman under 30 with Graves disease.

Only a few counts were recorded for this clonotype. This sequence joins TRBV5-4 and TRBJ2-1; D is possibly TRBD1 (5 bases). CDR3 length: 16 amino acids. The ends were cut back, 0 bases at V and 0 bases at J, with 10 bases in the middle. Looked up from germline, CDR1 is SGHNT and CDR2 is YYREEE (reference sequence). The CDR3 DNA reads TGTGCCAGCAGCTTGGAGCAGGGCCGCTCCTACAATGAGCAGTTCTTC. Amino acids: CASSLEQGRSYNEQFF.

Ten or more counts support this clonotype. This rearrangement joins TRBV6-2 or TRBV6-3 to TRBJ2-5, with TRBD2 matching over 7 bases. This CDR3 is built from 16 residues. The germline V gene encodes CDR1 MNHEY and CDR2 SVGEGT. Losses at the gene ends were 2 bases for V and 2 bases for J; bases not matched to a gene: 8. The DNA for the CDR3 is TGTGCCAGCAGTTACGCCTTGGGGGGGGGGCAAGAGACCCAGTACTTC. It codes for CASSYALGGGQETQYF.

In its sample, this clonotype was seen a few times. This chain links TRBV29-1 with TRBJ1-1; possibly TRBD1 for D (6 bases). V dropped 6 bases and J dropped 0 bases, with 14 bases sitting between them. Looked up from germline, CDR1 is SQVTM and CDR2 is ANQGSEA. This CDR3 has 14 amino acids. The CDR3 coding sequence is TGCAGCGTAAAGACTGACAGGATGAACACTGAAGCTTTCTTT. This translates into CSVKTDRMNTEAFF.

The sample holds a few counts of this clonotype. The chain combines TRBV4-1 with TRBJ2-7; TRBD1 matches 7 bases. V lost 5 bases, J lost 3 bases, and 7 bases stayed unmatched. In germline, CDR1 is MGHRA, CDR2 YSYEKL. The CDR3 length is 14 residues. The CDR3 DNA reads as TGCGCCAGCAGCACACGGACAGGCAACTACGAGCAGTACTTC. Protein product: CASSTRTGNYEQYF.

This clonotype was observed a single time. DNA of the CDR3: TGTGCCAGCAGCCTCACGTCGGGGCAGGCCTTCAGGGAGCTGTTTTTT. This sequence encodes CASSLTSGQAFRELFF. The chain is built from TRBV7-6 and TRBJ2-2; D tentatively fits TRBD1 or TRBD2 (5 bases each). The CDR3 is made up of 16 amino acids. Between the trimmed V and J ends, which lost 5 bases and 9 bases, there was a span of 22 bases. Germline V gene sequence: CDR1 SGHVS, CDR2 FNYEAQ.

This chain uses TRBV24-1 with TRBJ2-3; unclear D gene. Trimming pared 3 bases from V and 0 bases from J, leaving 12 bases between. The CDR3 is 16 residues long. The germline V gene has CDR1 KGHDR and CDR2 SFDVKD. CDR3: CATSDRPAYSTDTQYF. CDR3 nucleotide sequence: TGTGCCACCAGTGATCGTCCAGCTTATAGCACAGATACGCAGTATTTT.

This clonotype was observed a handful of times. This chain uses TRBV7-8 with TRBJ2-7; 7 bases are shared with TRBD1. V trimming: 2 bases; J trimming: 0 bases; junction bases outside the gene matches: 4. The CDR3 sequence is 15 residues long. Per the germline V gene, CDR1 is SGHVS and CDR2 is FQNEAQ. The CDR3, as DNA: TGTGCCAGCAGCTTATCGGACAGGCTCTCCTACGAGCAGTACTTC. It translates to CASSLSDRLSYEQYF.